This TCR beta chain comes out of a study of ipilimumab plus nivolumab after autologous stem cell transplantation (dated by TCRdb to about 2021). With respect to the entire study: A median of about 5 ipilimumab doses and eight or nine nivolumab doses was received by trial patients. Both primary refractory and relapsed disease were represented in the DLBCL cohort, where 18-month progression-free survival was approximately 86% and 30%, respectively. Patients with high-risk diffuse large B cell lymphoma, mature T cell lymphoma, or multiple myeloma undergoing autologous transplant were enrolled in the trial. The intent-to-treat population of the trial consisted of 30 to 40 patients.

The germline ends are 18 bases apart after V is trimmed by 0 bases and J by 7 bases. Per the germline V gene (reference sequence), LNHNV is the CDR1 and YYDKDF is the CDR2. Taken from cysteine to phenylalanine, the CDR3 has 17 residues. Only the CDR3 part of the read is kept: 51 bases, read in frame from the first base. Starting 14 to 28 days after the autologous transplant, patients began checkpoint therapy, which included ipilimumab at 1 mg/kg intravenously on day 1 of selected weeks. Nivolumab was given at 3 mg/kg intravenously on day 1 of weeks 1, 4, 7, 10, and every two weeks through week 26. Combined checkpoint inhibition with ipilimumab and nivolumab as consolidation after autologous stem cell transplantation was tested in a Phase Ib clinical trial. The investigation overall reported the following: Combined checkpoint inhibition appeared tolerable as post-transplant consolidation, according to the authors' conclusion. The authors stated that profiles of the T cell receptor repertoire, regulatory T cell phenotype and gut microbiota provided a biologic rationale for studying this approach further.

The library relied on the immunoSEQ multiplex PCR assay. TCRdb obtained this table from immuneACCESS and retained in-frame rearrangements with V and J assigned. These tables miss some clones; where compared with another copy, unresolved V genes account for less than half of the shortfall, and the remainder is unexplained. This sample is represented by about 15,000 clones; around 68% of them were singletons. Of the sample, 20% falls within the top ten clones. Details on this clone: What this receptor recognizes is not known. One base away there is no much larger clone; base qualities are not given.

The receptor was derived from a male donor with diffuse large B-cell lymphoma. The chain uses TRBV15 and TRBJ2-2; the D gene is perhaps TRBD1 or TRBD2, each of them matching over 6 bases. The sequences come from PBMCs, collected in a trial of ipilimumab plus nivolumab as post-transplant consolidation. The nucleotide sequence reads TGTGCCACCAGCAGAGATCGGACCCCGGGGGCCGTCGGGGAGCTGTTTTTT. This encodes CATSRDRTPGAVGELFF.